This T cell receptor (beta chain) is drawn from a study of blood T cell repertoires in COVID-19. Study-level background: The cDNA or gDNA used as material had been derived from T cells, B-cell-depleted T cells, or PBMCs.

TCRdb's table, derived via immunoSEQ multiplex PCR, lists solely in-frame clones and lacks some. The data hold 120,000 to 150,000 clones, with about nine tenths observed a single time. The TCR sequence derives from a human donor in a cohort sampled during active COVID-19. Sequenced material: peripheral blood.

The CDR3 DNA follows: TGTGCCAGCAGCGTGACTAGCGGGAGTCCAGATACGCAGTATTTT. Protein: CASSVTSGSPDTQYF. The rearrangement joins TRBV9 to TRBJ2-3; TRBD2 aligns across 12 bases. The ends lost 2 bases at V and 4 bases at J; junction bases unmatched: 2. Germline CDR1 SGDLS, CDR2 YYNGEE. The CDR3 sequence is 15 residues long. The full variable domain, completed using reference TRBV9 and TRBJ2-3, is DSGVTQTPKHLITATGQRVTLRCSPRSGDLSVYWYQQSLDQGLQFLIQYYNGEERAKGNILERFSAQQFPDLHSELNLSSLELGDSALYFCASSVTSGSPDTQYFGPGTRLTVL.